Detailed here is one T cell receptor (beta chain). Germline CDR1 is SGHAT and CDR2 is FQDESV (reference sequence). CDR3 length equals 16 residues. With 1 base removed from V and 8 bases from J, the gap between germline ends came to 18 bases. The sample is drawn from a study of blood T cells in healthy people across ages. For every donor, a draw yielded around 10 milliliters of peripheral blood. Sample-barcoded 5' priming and a J-beta primer mix drove a second PCR of 7 to 11 cycles. Every molecule of cDNA carried a tag from a template-switch adaptor with 12 random nucleotides. One entry per CDR3 protein, called by TCRdb with MiXCR from the 5' RACE reads. The table lists about 970,000 distinct CDR3 sequences, just over 50% of them singletons.

The V gene is TRBV11-1, the J gene TRBJ2-1; possibly TRBD2 for D (5 bases). Sequencing was performed on blood. The sequence came from a woman aged 60-75 years in good health. Written as DNA, the CDR3 is TGTGCCAGCAGCTTAGGTTTACAGCGGCCCGTCGATGAGCAGTTCTTC. Amino acid sequence: CASSLGLQRPVDEQFF. The complete variable domain, with remaining parts taken from reference TRBV11-1 and TRBJ2-1, reads EAEVAQSPRYKITEKSQAVAFWCDPISGHATLYWYRQILGQGPELLVQFQDESVVDDSQLPKDRFSAERLKGVDSTLKIQPAELGDSAMYLCASSLGLQRPVDEQFFGPGTRLTVL.